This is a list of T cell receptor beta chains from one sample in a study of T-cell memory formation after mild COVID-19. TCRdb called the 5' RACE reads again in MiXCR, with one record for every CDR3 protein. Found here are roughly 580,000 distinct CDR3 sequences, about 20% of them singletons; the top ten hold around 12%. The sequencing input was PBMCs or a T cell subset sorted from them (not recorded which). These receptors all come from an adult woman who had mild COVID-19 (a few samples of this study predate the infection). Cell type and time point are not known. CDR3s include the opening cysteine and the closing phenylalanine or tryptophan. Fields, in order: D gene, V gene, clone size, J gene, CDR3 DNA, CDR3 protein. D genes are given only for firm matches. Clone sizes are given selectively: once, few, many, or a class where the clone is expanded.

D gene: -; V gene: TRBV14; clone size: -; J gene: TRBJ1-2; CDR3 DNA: TGTGCCAGCAGCCGGGGGCGCGGCTATGGCTACACCTTC; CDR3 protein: CASSRGRGYGYTF
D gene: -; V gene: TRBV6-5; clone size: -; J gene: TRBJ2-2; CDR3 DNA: TGTGCCAGCGGTAGCGACACCGGGGAGCTGTTTTTT; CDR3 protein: CASGSDTGELFF
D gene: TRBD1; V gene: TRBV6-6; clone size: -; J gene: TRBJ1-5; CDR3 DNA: TGTGCCAGCAGTGACAGGGGAAGGCAGCCCCAGCATTTT; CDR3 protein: CASSDRGRQPQHF
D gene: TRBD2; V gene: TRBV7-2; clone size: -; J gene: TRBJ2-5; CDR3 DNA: TGTGCCAGCAGCTTGGGGTCGGGAGCGGGGCAAGAGACCCAGTACTTC; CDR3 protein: CASSLGSGAGQETQYF
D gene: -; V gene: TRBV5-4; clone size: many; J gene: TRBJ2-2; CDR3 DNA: TGTGCCAGCAGCTGGGGGGCTAGCGGTTATGGGGAGCTGTTTTTT; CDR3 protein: CASSWGASGYGELFF
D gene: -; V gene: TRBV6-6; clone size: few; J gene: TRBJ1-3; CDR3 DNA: TGTGCCAGCAGTTCTCAAGGAAACACCATATATTTT; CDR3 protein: CASSSQGNTIYF
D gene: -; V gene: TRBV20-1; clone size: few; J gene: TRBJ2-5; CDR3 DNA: TGCAGTGCTAGAGATCGGTCAAACAGGGCCCAAGAGACCCAGTACTTC; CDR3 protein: CSARDRSNRAQETQYF
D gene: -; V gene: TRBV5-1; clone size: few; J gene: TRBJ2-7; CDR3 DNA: TGCGCCAGCAGCTTGTTGGCAGCTACGCACTACGAGCAGTACTTC; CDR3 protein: CASSLLAATHYEQYF
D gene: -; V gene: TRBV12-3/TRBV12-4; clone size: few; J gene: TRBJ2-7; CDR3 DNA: TGTGCCAGCAGGCCACGGGGGGCCTCCTACGAGCAGTACTTC; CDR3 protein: CASRPRGASYEQYF
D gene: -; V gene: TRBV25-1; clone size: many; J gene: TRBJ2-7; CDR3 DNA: TGTGCCAGCAGGGATCCAGGGACGCACGAGCAGTACTTC; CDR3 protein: CASRDPGTHEQYF
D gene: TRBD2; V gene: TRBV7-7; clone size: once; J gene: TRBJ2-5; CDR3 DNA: TGTGCCAGCAGCTTCGGGGGGTTCGGAGAGACCCAGTACTTC; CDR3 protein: CASSFGGFGETQYF
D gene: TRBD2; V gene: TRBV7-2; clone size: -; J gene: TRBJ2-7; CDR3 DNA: TGTGCCAGCAGCAACGGACTAGCGGGGCGGGAGCAGTACTTC; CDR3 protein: CASSNGLAGREQYF
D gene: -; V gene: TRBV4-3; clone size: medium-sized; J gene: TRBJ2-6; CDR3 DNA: TGCGCCAGCAGCCAAGACTCCGGGACTGGGGCCAACGTCCTGACTTTC; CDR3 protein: CASSQDSGTGANVLTF
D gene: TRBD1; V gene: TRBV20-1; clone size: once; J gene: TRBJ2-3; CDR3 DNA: TGCAGTGCTAGCCCCCGCTCGAGGGGGCTCACGGATACGCAGTATTTT; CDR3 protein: CSASPRSRGLTDTQYF
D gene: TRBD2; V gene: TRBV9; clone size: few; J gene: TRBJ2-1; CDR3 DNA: TGTGCCAGCAGCGTCACTAGCGGGAGAGGTGATGAGCAGTTCTTC; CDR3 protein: CASSVTSGRGDEQFF
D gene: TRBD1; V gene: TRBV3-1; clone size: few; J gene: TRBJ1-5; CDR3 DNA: TGTGCCAGCAGCCGTCGACAGGGGAGCAATCAGCCCCAGCATTTT; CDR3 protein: CASSRRQGSNQPQHF
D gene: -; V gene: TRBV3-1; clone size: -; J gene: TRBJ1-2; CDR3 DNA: TGTGCCAGCAGCCAACGGGGGAACTATGGCTACACCTTC; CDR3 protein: CASSQRGNYGYTF
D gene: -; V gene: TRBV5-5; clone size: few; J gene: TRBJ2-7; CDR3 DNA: TGTGCCAGCAGCCAAGTTATGGAGCAGTACTTC; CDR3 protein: CASSQVMEQYF
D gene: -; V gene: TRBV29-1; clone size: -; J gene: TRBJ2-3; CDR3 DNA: TGCAGCGCAACGGAGGGGTTCACAGATACGCAGTATTTT; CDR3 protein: CSATEGFTDTQYF
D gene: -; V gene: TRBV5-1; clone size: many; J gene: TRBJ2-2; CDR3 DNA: TGCGCCAGCAGCTTGGAGCTGTCGATCGGGGAGCTGTTTTTT; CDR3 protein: CASSLELSIGELFF
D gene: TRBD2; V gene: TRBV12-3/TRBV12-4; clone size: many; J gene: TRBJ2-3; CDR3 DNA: TGTGCCAGCAGTATCCGGACTAGCGGGGCTCCAGATACGCAGTATTTT; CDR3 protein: CASSIRTSGAPDTQYF
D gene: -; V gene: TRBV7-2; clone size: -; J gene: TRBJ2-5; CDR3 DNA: TGTGCCAGCAGCGGGGGCGGGGACAAAAAACAAGAGACCCAGTACTTC; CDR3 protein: CASSGGGDKKQETQYF
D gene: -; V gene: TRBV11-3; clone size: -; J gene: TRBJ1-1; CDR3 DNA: TGTGCCAGCAGCTTAGGGACTCGTGAAGCTTTCTTT; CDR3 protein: CASSLGTREAFF
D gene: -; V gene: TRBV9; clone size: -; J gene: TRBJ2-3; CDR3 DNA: TGTGCCAGCAGCTCCATCGGCTCCACAGATACGCAGTATTTT; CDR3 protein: CASSSIGSTDTQYF
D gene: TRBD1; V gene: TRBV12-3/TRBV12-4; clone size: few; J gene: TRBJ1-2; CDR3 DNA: TGTGCCAGCAAAACAGGGACAGCATATGGCTACACCTTC; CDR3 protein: CASKTGTAYGYTF
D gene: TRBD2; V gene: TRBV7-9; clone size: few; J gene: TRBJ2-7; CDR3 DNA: TGTGCCAGCAGCTCGCCCTCGACTAGCGGGGTCCCCTACGAGCAGTACTTC; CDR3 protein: CASSSPSTSGVPYEQYF
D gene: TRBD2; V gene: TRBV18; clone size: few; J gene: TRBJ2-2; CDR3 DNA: TGTGCCAGCTCGCCCGCGGTAGCGGGAGGAACCGGGGAGCTGTTTTTT; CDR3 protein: CASSPAVAGGTGELFF
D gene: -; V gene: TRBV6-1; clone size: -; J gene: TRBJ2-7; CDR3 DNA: TGTGCCAGCAGTGAAGCAGCTAGCTACTACGAGCAGTACTTC; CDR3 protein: CASSEAASYYEQYF
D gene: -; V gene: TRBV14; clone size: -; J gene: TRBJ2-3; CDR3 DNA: TGTGCCAGCATCTTTCGGGCCGGTGACACAGATACGCAGTATTTT; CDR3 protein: CASIFRAGDTDTQYF
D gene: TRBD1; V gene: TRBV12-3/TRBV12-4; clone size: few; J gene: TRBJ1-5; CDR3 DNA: TGTGCCAGCAGGCCGGACAGGGGACGCAATCAGCCCCAGCATTTT; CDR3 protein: CASRPDRGRNQPQHF
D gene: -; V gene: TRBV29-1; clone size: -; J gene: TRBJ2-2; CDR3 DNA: TGCAGCGTTATGGGAGAGCACGGGGAGCTGTTTTTT; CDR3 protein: CSVMGEHGELFF
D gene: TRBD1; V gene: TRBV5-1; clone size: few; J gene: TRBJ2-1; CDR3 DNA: TGCGCCAGCAGCTTGGTTGGGACAGAGACCAATGAGCAGTTCTTC; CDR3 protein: CASSLVGTETNEQFF
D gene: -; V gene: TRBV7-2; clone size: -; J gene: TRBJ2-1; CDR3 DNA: TGTGCCAGCAGACGAACCCGGGGAACCTACAATGAGCAGTTCTTC; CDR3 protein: CASRRTRGTYNEQFF
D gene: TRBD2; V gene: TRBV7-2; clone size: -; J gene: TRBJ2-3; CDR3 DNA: TGTGCCAGCAGCCCAGGCCTAGCGGGGATTAGCACAGATACGCAGTATTTT; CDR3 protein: CASSPGLAGISTDTQYF
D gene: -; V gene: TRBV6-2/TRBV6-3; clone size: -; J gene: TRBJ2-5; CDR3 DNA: TGTGCCAGCAGTTACGGGGACAAGATTCAAGAGACCCAGTACTTC; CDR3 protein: CASSYGDKIQETQYF
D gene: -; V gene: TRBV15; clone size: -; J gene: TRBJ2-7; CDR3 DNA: TGTGCCACCAGCAGTCAGGGTGCCTACGAGCAGTACTTC; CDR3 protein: CATSSQGAYEQYF
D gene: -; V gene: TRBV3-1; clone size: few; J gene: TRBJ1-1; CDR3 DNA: TGTGCCAGCAGCAGACTGGGACGAGAAGCTTTCTTT; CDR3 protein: CASSRLGREAFF
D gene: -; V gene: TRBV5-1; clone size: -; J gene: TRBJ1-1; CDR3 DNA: TGCGCCAGCAGCTTGGATCCCGCCGTTGTTTCGAACACTGAAGCTTTCTTT; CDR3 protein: CASSLDPAVVSNTEAFF
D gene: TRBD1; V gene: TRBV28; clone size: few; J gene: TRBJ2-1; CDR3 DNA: TGTGCCAGCAGTTCGACAGGGAATTTCGATGAGCAGTTCTTC; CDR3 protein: CASSSTGNFDEQFF
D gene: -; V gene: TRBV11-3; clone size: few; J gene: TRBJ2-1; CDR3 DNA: TGTGCCAGCAGCTTTCTAGGGTCCCTCTACAATGAGCAGTTCTTC; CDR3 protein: CASSFLGSLYNEQFF
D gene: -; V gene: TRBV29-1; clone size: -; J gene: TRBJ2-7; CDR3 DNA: TGCAGCGTTGACATGGCTACGGGGCAGTACTTC; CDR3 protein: CSVDMATGQYF
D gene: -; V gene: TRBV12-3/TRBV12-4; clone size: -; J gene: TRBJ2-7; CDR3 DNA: TGTGCCAGCAGTTTAATGGAAGCCTACGAGCAGTACTTC; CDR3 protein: CASSLMEAYEQYF
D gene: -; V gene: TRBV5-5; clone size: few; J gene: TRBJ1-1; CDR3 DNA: TGTGCCAGCAGCTTAACCTGGACGATCGGTACTGAAGCTTTCTTT; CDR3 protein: CASSLTWTIGTEAFF
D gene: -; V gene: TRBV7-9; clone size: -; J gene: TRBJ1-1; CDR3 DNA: TGTGCCAGCAGCCGATTGACAGCGCCGAACACTGAAGCTTTCTTT; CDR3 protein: CASSRLTAPNTEAFF